The clone carrying this T cell receptor beta chain was seen many times. Treatment described: skin biopsy from PPD injection site in Mantoux-positive individual. An oligonucleotide containing a UMI was ligated to the 3' end of TCR cDNA. The data originate from a study of naive and memory T cell subsets. Four PCR rounds used nested alpha and beta constant region primers plus the SP2 primer. Blood and skin TCR RNA was reverse transcribed with alpha and beta constant primers. TCRdb reprocessed the UMI-ligation and nested PCR reads via MiXCR and lists one record per CDR3 protein. The sample includes roughly 36,000 distinct CDR3 sequences, roughly 11% of them seen just once. CDR3 length: 14 residues. Germline V gene data show CDR1 as SGHRS and CDR2 as YFSETQ. Deletions cut 1 base from V and 2 bases from J, with 7 bases between.

J is TRBJ1-3 and V is TRBV5-1, with D hard to call. The origin of this receptor is an adult in good health. The source material was skin, sampled from a tuberculin skin test site. The CDR3 region is CASSLNTAGNTIYF. In DNA form, the CDR3 reads TGCGCCAGCAGCTTGAACACCGCTGGAAACACCATATATTTT.